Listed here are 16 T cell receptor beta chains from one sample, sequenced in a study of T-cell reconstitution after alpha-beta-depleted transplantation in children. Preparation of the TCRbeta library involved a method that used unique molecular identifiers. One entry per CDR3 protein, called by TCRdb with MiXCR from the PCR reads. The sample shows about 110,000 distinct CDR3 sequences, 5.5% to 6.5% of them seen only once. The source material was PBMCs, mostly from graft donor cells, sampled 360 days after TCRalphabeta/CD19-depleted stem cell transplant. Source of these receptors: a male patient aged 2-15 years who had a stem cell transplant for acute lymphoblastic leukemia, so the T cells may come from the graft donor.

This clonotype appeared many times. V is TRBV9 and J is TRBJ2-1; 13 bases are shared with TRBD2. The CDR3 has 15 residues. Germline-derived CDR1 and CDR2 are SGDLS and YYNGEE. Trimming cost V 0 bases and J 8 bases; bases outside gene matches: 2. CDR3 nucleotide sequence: TGTGCCAGCAGCGTAGGACTAGCGGGAGGCTATGAGCAGTTCTTC. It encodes CASSVGLAGGYEQFF.

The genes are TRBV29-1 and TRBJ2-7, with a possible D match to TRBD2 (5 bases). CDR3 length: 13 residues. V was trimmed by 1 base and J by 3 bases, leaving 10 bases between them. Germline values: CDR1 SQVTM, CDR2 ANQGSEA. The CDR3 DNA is TGCAGCGTTGAAGGGCTAGCTAGCTACGAGCAGTACTTC. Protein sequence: CSVEGLASYEQYF.

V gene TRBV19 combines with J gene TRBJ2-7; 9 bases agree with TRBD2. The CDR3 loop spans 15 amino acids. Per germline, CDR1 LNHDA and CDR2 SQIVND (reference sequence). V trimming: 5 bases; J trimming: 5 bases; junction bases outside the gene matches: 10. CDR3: CASSLIGTSLHEQYF. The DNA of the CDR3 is TGTGCCAGTAGTCTCATCGGGACTAGCCTCCACGAGCAGTACTTC. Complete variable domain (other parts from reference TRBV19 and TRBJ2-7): DGGITQSPKYLFRKEGQNVTLSCEQNLNHDAMYWYRQDPGQGLRLIYYSQIVNDFQKGDIAEGYSVSREKKESFPLTVTSAQKNPTAFYLCASSLIGTSLHEQYFGPGTRLTVT.

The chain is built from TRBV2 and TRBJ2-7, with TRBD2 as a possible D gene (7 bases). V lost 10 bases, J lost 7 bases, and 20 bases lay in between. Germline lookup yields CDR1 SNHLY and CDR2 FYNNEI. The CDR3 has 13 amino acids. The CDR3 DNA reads TGTGCCACAAAGCCGGGGGGCCGGAGGGAGCAGTACTTC. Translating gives CATKPGGRREQYF. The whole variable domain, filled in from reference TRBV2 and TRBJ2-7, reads EPEVTQTPSHQVTQMGQEVILRCVPISNHLYFYWYRQILGQKVEFLVSFYNNEISEKSEIFDDQFSVERPDGSNFTLKIRSTKLEDSAMYFCATKPGGRREQYFGPGTRLTVT.

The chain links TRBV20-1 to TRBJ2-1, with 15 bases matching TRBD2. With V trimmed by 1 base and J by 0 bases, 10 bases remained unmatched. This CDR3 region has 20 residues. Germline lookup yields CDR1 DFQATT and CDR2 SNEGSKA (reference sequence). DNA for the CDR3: TGCAGTGCTAGAGGTTGGGGGACTAGCGGGAGGTCAAGCTCCTACAATGAGCAGTTCTTC. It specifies CSARGWGTSGRSSSYNEQFF.

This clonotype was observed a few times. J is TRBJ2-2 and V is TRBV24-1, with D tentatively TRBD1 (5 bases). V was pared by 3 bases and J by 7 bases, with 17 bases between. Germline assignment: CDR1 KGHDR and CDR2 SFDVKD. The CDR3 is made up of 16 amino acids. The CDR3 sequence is CATSDPAKGNRGELFF. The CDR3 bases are TGTGCCACCAGTGATCCAGCTAAGGGGAATCGCGGGGAGCTGTTTTTT.

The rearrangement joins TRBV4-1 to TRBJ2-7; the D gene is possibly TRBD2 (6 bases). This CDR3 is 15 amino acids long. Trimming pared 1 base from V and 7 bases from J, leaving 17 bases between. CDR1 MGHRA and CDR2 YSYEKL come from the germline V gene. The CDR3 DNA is TGCGCCAGCAGCCAAGCCTGGGGCCCGGGGAGGGAGCAGTACTTC. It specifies CASSQAWGPGREQYF.

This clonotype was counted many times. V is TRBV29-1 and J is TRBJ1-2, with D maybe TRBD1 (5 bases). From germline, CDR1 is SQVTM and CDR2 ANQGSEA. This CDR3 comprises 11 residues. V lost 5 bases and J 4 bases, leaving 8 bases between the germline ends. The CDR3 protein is CSVRGSYGYTF. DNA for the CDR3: TGCAGCGTTAGGGGATCCTATGGCTACACCTTC.

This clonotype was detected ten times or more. DNA of the CDR3: TGTGCCAGCATTCTAAGGGAGGGAACCGGGCGAGATACGCAGTATTTT. This encodes CASILREGTGRDTQYF. The chain combines TRBV2 with TRBJ2-3; 7 nucleotides align to TRBD2. From germline, CDR1 is SNHLY and CDR2 FYNNEI. V was clipped by 7 bases and J by 5 bases; unmatched bases: 15. The CDR3 length is 16 residues.

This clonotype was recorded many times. The CDR3 protein is CASSLAGEDEQYF. For the CDR3, the DNA is TGTGCCAGCAGCCTGGCGGGAGAAGACGAGCAGTACTTC. The chain recombines TRBV9 with TRBJ2-7, with 7 nucleotides matching TRBD2. The J segment lost 5 bases and the V segment lost 4 bases, leaving 6 bases of the junction unmatched. Germline V lookup: CDR1 SGDLS, CDR2 YYNGEE. The CDR3 is made up of 13 amino acids.

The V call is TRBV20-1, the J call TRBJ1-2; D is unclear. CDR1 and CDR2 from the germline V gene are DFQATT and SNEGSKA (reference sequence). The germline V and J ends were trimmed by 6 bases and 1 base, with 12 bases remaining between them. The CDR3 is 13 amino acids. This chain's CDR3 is CSAMTTFNYGYTF. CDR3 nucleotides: TGCAGTGCCATGACAACTTTTAACTATGGCTACACCTTC.

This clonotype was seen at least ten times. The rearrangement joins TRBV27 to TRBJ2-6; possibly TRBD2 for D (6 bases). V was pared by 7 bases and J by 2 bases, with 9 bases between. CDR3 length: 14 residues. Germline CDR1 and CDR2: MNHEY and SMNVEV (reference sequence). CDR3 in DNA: TGTGCCAGCACCTGGGGGGCTGGGGCCAACGTCCTGACTTTC. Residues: CASTWGAGANVLTF.

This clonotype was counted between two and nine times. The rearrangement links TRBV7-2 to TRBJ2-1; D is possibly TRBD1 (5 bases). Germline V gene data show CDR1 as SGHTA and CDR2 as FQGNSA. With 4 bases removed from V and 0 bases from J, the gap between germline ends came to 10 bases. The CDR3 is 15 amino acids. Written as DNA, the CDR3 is TGTGCCAGCAGCTACCGACAGAGCTCCTACAATGAGCAGTTCTTC. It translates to CASSYRQSSYNEQFF.

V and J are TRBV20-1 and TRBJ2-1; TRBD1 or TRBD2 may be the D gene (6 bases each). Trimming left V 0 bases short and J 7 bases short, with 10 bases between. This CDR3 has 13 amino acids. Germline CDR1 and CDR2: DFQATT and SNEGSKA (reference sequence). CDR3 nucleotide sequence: TGCAGTGCTAGAGAGAGGGGGAGGAATGAGCAGTTCTTC. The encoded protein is CSARERGRNEQFF.

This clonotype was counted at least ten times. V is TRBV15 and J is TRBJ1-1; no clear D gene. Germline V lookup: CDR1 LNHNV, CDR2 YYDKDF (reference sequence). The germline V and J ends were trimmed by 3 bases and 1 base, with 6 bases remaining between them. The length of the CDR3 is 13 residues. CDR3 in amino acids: CATSRGPNTEAFF. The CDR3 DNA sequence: TGTGCCACCAGCAGGGGCCCGAACACTGAAGCTTTCTTT.

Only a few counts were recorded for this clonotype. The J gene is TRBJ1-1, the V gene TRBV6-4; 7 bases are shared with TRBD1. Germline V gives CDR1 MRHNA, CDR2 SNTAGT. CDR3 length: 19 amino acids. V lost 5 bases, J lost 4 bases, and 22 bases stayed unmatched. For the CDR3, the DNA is TGTGCCAGCAGTACCTCGAAGTCGACAGGGACATTGATGGGCACTGAAGCTTTCTTT. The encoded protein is CASSTSKSTGTLMGTEAFF.